This T cell receptor (beta chain) appears in the sequencing data of a study of blood T cell repertoires in COVID-19. Produced via immunoSEQ multiplex PCR; TCRdb's table is partial and in-frame only. The sample carries roughly 380,000 clones, about 90% recorded once. The sequencing sample was made of PBMCs or T cells enriched from blood (not recorded which). The TCR comes from a woman in her 30s who had recovered from COVID-19.

CDR3 in amino acids: CASRLGPGELFF. The CDR3 region has the DNA TGTGCCAGCAGACTTGGGCCCGGGGAGCTGTTTTTT. V usage is TRBV6-5 and J usage is TRBJ2-2, with D uncertain. Trimming pared 6 bases from V and 6 bases from J, leaving 8 bases between. This CDR3 is built from 12 residues. Germline V CDR1 and CDR2: MNHEY, SVGAGI.